A selection of T cell receptor beta chains follows, all from one sample in a study of blood T cell repertoires in COVID-19. Sequencing was performed with immunoSEQ multiplex PCR; in TCRdb, only in-frame clones are kept and a portion is missing. The top ten clones hold more than 7.5% of a sample with about half a million clones, 75% to 90% of them seen once. The sample comprised PBMCs or T cells enriched from blood (not recorded which). These TCRs come from a woman aged 60-70 years who had recovered from COVID-19. The CDR3 runs from the conserved cysteine through the conserved F or W. The D gene is left open where the match is weak. Size is omitted from some rows. Given values are once, few, many or a class for expanded clones.

j_call: TRBJ2-7; clone_size: .; v_call: TRBV4-1; d_call: TRBD1; cdr3_nt: TGCGCCAGCAGCCGGACAGGGGTCTCTTACGAGCAGTACTTC; cdr3_aa: CASSRTGVSYEQYF
j_call: TRBJ2-5; clone_size: .; v_call: TRBV4-1; d_call: TRBD1; cdr3_nt: TGCGCCAGCAGCCCGGGACAGGGGGGGGGAGAGACCCAGTACTTC; cdr3_aa: CASSPGQGGGETQYF
j_call: TRBJ1-6; clone_size: .; v_call: TRBV2; d_call: TRBD1; cdr3_nt: TGTGCCACGACAGGGGCACTTAATTCACCCCTCCACTTT; cdr3_aa: CATTGALNSPLHF
j_call: TRBJ1-2; clone_size: .; v_call: TRBV5-1; d_call: TRBD1; cdr3_nt: TGCGCCAGCAGCCCCTATATGGGACAGTTCAACTATGGCTACACCTTC; cdr3_aa: CASSPYMGQFNYGYTF
j_call: TRBJ2-1; clone_size: .; v_call: TRBV4-2; d_call: .; cdr3_nt: TGTGCCAGCAGCCAAGATTATACGGGAACAGGGTACAATGAGCAGTTCTTC; cdr3_aa: CASSQDYTGTGYNEQFF
j_call: TRBJ2-5; clone_size: .; v_call: TRBV2; d_call: TRBD2; cdr3_nt: TGTGCCAGTGGGGGGAGGGGAAAACCATCGGGAGGAGAGACCCAGTACTTC; cdr3_aa: CASGGRGKPSGGETQYF
j_call: TRBJ1-1; clone_size: once; v_call: TRBV10-1; d_call: TRBD1; cdr3_nt: TGCGCCAGCAGTGAGCTACAGGGGACTGAAGCTTTCTTT; cdr3_aa: CASSELQGTEAFF
j_call: TRBJ2-5; clone_size: .; v_call: TRBV6-5; d_call: .; cdr3_nt: TGTGCCAGCACCAAAAGGGGAGAGACCCAGTACTTC; cdr3_aa: CASTKRGETQYF
j_call: TRBJ1-2; clone_size: .; v_call: TRBV28; d_call: .; cdr3_nt: TGTGCCAGCAGTTTACCGGACAGATATGGCTACACCTTC; cdr3_aa: CASSLPDRYGYTF
j_call: TRBJ1-2; clone_size: .; v_call: TRBV2; d_call: .; cdr3_nt: TGTGCCAGCAGTGAGGGGCAAGTGGACTATGGCTACACCTTC; cdr3_aa: CASSEGQVDYGYTF
j_call: TRBJ2-5; clone_size: few; v_call: TRBV24-1; d_call: .; cdr3_nt: TGTGCCACCAGTGATGGGGGGAAGGAGACCCAGTACTTC; cdr3_aa: CATSDGGKETQYF
j_call: TRBJ2-2; clone_size: .; v_call: TRBV4-2; d_call: TRBD1; cdr3_nt: TGTGCCAGCAGCCAAGACCCCGGGACAGGGCCCGGGGAGCTGTTTTTT; cdr3_aa: CASSQDPGTGPGELFF
j_call: TRBJ1-2; clone_size: .; v_call: TRBV9; d_call: .; cdr3_nt: TGTGCCAGCAGCTCCCGGGGGAGCGCGGGCTATGGCTACACCTTC; cdr3_aa: CASSSRGSAGYGYTF
j_call: TRBJ2-3; clone_size: .; v_call: TRBV7-9; d_call: TRBD2; cdr3_nt: TGTGCCAGCAGCTCTTCTAGCGGGGGTAACACAGATACGCAGTATTTT; cdr3_aa: CASSSSSGGNTDTQYF
j_call: TRBJ2-1; clone_size: .; v_call: TRBV3-1/TRBV3-2; d_call: TRBD2; cdr3_nt: TGTGCCAGCAGCCGGTCCGGGGCCGGGAGGCTCTTC; cdr3_aa: CASSRSGAGRLF
j_call: TRBJ1-6; clone_size: .; v_call: TRBV24-1; d_call: TRBD1; cdr3_nt: TGTGCCACCAGTGATCGACAGGGTCCCTCACTCCACTTT; cdr3_aa: CATSDRQGPSLHF
j_call: TRBJ2-6; clone_size: .; v_call: TRBV27; d_call: TRBD2; cdr3_nt: TGTGCCAGCAGTACCCCCTGGACTAGCGGGGGGGCGGGGGCCAACGTCCTGACTTTC; cdr3_aa: CASSTPWTSGGAGANVLTF
j_call: TRBJ1-2; clone_size: .; v_call: TRBV29-1; d_call: TRBD1; cdr3_nt: TGCAGCGTTGAATGGGACAGTCTTATTTATGGCTACACCTTC; cdr3_aa: CSVEWDSLIYGYTF
j_call: TRBJ2-3; clone_size: .; v_call: TRBV4-1; d_call: .; cdr3_nt: TGCGCCAGCAGCCAAGGAAGGGGTGGGGGCGACACAGATACGCAGTATTTT; cdr3_aa: CASSQGRGGGDTDTQYF
j_call: TRBJ2-5; clone_size: .; v_call: TRBV10-1; d_call: TRBD2; cdr3_nt: TGCGCCAGCAGTGAGAGGGTAGCGGGGTCCCAGGAGACCCAGTACTTC; cdr3_aa: CASSERVAGSQETQYF
j_call: TRBJ1-2; clone_size: .; v_call: TRBV5-4; d_call: .; cdr3_nt: TGTGCCAGCAGCTTATGGACACTGCCTGGCTACACCTTC; cdr3_aa: CASSLWTLPGYTF
j_call: TRBJ1-2; clone_size: .; v_call: TRBV27; d_call: .; cdr3_nt: TGTGCCAGCAGACGCCACCCTGGGGCTGGCTACACCTTC; cdr3_aa: CASRRHPGAGYTF
j_call: TRBJ2-2; clone_size: .; v_call: TRBV7-7; d_call: .; cdr3_nt: TGTGCTAGCAGCTTAGGGCCAGGGTTGAACACCGGGGAGCTGTTTTTT; cdr3_aa: CASSLGPGLNTGELFF
j_call: TRBJ1-2; clone_size: .; v_call: TRBV7-9; d_call: .; cdr3_nt: TGTGCCAGCAGCCCTCATGGCAGGGGTGATGGCTACACCTTC; cdr3_aa: CASSPHGRGDGYTF
j_call: TRBJ1-4; clone_size: .; v_call: TRBV11-2; d_call: TRBD1; cdr3_nt: TGTGCCAGCAGCTCCGTCCGGGACAGGGGGCGCCGTGAAAAACTGTTTTTT; cdr3_aa: CASSSVRDRGRREKLFF
j_call: TRBJ1-2; clone_size: .; v_call: TRBV6-5; d_call: .; cdr3_nt: TGTGCCAGCAGCCAACACGGAGGGTATGGCTACACCTTC; cdr3_aa: CASSQHGGYGYTF
j_call: TRBJ1-1; clone_size: .; v_call: TRBV2; d_call: .; cdr3_nt: TGTGCCAGCAGTGTTTTAGGGGCGCGTGAAGCTTTCTTT; cdr3_aa: CASSVLGAREAFF
j_call: TRBJ2-5; clone_size: .; v_call: TRBV27; d_call: TRBD2; cdr3_nt: TGTGCCAGCAGTTGGACTAGCGGCTACCAAGAGACCCAGTACTTC; cdr3_aa: CASSWTSGYQETQYF
j_call: TRBJ2-2; clone_size: .; v_call: TRBV27; d_call: TRBD1; cdr3_nt: TGTGCCAGCAGTTTAGCGCAGGGGGCGGTCGGGGAGCTGTTTTTT; cdr3_aa: CASSLAQGAVGELFF
j_call: TRBJ1-4; clone_size: .; v_call: TRBV28; d_call: TRBD1; cdr3_nt: TGTGCCAGCAGTTTTGGGACAGGGGGCAGTCGGGAAAAACTGTTTTTT; cdr3_aa: CASSFGTGGSREKLFF
j_call: TRBJ2-3; clone_size: few; v_call: TRBV6-5; d_call: .; cdr3_nt: TGTGCCAGCAGTCCGCGGTTGGGAGATACGCAGTATTTT; cdr3_aa: CASSPRLGDTQYF
j_call: TRBJ1-2; clone_size: .; v_call: TRBV11-2; d_call: .; cdr3_nt: TGTGCCAGCAGCGGGACTATTATGGGTGGCTACACCTTC; cdr3_aa: CASSGTIMGGYTF
j_call: TRBJ1-4; clone_size: .; v_call: TRBV7-9; d_call: .; cdr3_nt: TGTGCCAGCAGCGCCCCGGTTATGCGAGAAAAACTGTTTTTT; cdr3_aa: CASSAPVMREKLFF
j_call: TRBJ1-1; clone_size: .; v_call: TRBV30; d_call: .; cdr3_nt: TGTGCCTGGAGTGTATCTCTCTGGGGCAGGCAGAACACTGAAGCTTTCTTT; cdr3_aa: CAWSVSLWGRQNTEAFF
j_call: TRBJ1-5; clone_size: .; v_call: TRBV6-5; d_call: .; cdr3_nt: TGTGCCAGCAGTTACAGTGCGGTCCTTAGCAATCAGCCCCAGCATTTT; cdr3_aa: CASSYSAVLSNQPQHF
j_call: TRBJ1-6; clone_size: .; v_call: TRBV5-1; d_call: .; cdr3_nt: TGCGCCAGCAGCTTGGGGGGGGGCACGGATTCACCCCTCCACTTT; cdr3_aa: CASSLGGGTDSPLHF
j_call: TRBJ1-3; clone_size: .; v_call: TRBV11-3; d_call: .; cdr3_nt: TGTGCCAGCAGCTTAGGGCAGCCGGGAGACACCATATATTTT; cdr3_aa: CASSLGQPGDTIYF
j_call: TRBJ1-4; clone_size: .; v_call: TRBV10-3; d_call: .; cdr3_nt: TGTGCCATCAGTCCCCAGGGCGCAACTAATGAAAAACTGTTTTTT; cdr3_aa: CAISPQGATNEKLFF
j_call: TRBJ1-1; clone_size: .; v_call: TRBV19; d_call: TRBD1; cdr3_nt: TGTGCCAGTAGTCCGTACGGGACAGGGTATGCTGAAGCTTTCTTT; cdr3_aa: CASSPYGTGYAEAFF
j_call: TRBJ1-1; clone_size: .; v_call: TRBV5-6; d_call: .; cdr3_nt: TGTGCCAGCAGCTTGGGGGGGACACTGAACACTGAAGCTTTCTTT; cdr3_aa: CASSLGGTLNTEAFF
j_call: TRBJ1-6; clone_size: .; v_call: TRBV20-1; d_call: .; cdr3_nt: TGCAGTGCTAGTCAGGGGCTTTTCAATTCACCCCTCCACTTT; cdr3_aa: CSASQGLFNSPLHF
j_call: TRBJ1-1; clone_size: .; v_call: TRBV6-5; d_call: .; cdr3_nt: TGTGCCAGCAACCCGGGGGGACGGCGGAACACTGAAGCTTTCTTT; cdr3_aa: CASNPGGRRNTEAFF
j_call: TRBJ1-3; clone_size: .; v_call: TRBV27; d_call: .; cdr3_nt: TGTGCCAGCAGTTTAAACAGGGGAAACACCATATATTTT; cdr3_aa: CASSLNRGNTIYF
j_call: TRBJ2-7; clone_size: .; v_call: TRBV3-1/TRBV3-2; d_call: TRBD2; cdr3_nt: TGTGCCAGCAGCCCAGAAGGACTAGCTCCCTACGAGCAGTACTTC; cdr3_aa: CASSPEGLAPYEQYF
j_call: TRBJ2-6; clone_size: few; v_call: TRBV19; d_call: TRBD1; cdr3_nt: TGTGCCAGTAGTAGGAGGACAGGGGTCGGGGCCAACGTCCTGACTTTC; cdr3_aa: CASSRRTGVGANVLTF